There are many counts of the clone carrying this T cell receptor (beta chain). The antigen is undetermined. Whole-study results and caveats: Tumor Treg TCRs overlapped most with tumor naive CD4+ cells. Tumor memory CD4+ T cell TCR gene usage clustered with blood and lymph node memory CD4+ cells and lymph node naive CD4+ cells. Larger-cohort validation covered only one TCR beta V-J rearrangement.

Cells sorted as Tregs were CD4+, CD25+ and CD127-/low. Constant-region reverse primers amplified full-length variable regions, followed by semi-nested Nested Universal Primer A PCR. Via MiXCR, TCRdb re-called the 5' RACE reads, giving one row per CDR3 protein. Among about 43,000 distinct CDR3 sequences listed, more than 20% were seen once. The V and J ends lost 0 bases and 7 bases, in that order; junction bases with no gene match: 9. The V gene's germline CDR1 is SGHRS and CDR2 YFSETQ. There are 15 residues in the CDR3. The clonotype comes from a female donor with breast cancer. The specimen was Tregs sorted from a lymph node. This chain links TRBV5-1 with TRBJ2-7, with 8 bases fitting TRBD1. CDR3 bases: TGCGCCAGCAGCTTGGCTGGGACAGGTTCATCGGAGCAGTACTTC. This sequence encodes CASSLAGTGSSEQYF.